The following is a T cell receptor (beta chain) sequence with its context. What this receptor recognizes is not known. Base qualities are not recorded, but no much larger clone differs from it by a single base. This specimen belongs to a study of sequential checkpoint blockade in melanoma (dated by TCRdb to between 2018 and 2020). For the study in its entirety: Using 1:1 randomization, the trial assigned patients either to first-line nivolumab followed by ipilimumab (arm A) or to ipilimumab followed by nivolumab (arm B). Maintenance nivolumab was given following each of the two trial sequences.

General findings and caveats noted by the study authors: Validation of the response-prediction model combining TCR metrics and mutation burden is needed in larger, independent patient cohorts.

CDR1 and CDR2 are read off the germline V gene as SGHVS and FQNEAQ. The cysteine opens and the phenylalanine closes a CDR3 of 16 amino acids. The DNA shown is the 48-base CDR3, in frame from base 1. Unmatched junction bases come to 4, with V trimmed by 2 bases and J by 2 bases. TCRbeta CDR3 regions were immunosequenced from genomic DNA with the immunoSEQ Assay. Genomic DNA was amplified by bias-controlled multiplex PCR before high-throughput sequencing. The authors' analysis ran thus. To quantify the absolute abundance of each unique TCRbeta CDR3 region, the sequences were collapsed and filtered. Clonality, defined as 1 minus Pielou's evenness, was calculated using only productive rearrangements. Clones with significantly greater frequencies in on-treatment versus baseline samples were identified using a previously published method. TCRdb took over this immuneACCESS table, retaining in-frame rearrangements with V and J assigned. Such tables are incomplete; in checked studies, under half of the missing clones stem from an unresolved V gene, and the remainder is unexplained. V and J calls and clone size are those listed in that table; D and trimming were worked out from the DNA. Across this sample there are some 11,000 clones, with more than 50% seen only once. Together, the top ten hold about 16% of the sample.

The treatment or condition label here, explained by the study, means: randomized to nivolumab then ipilimumab (arm A) or the reverse (arm B). None of the patients in the trial had previously been given DNA-damaging chemotherapy. On a FACS Aria II flow cytometer, live CD3+CD8+ cells that were negative for CD19 and CD56 were sorted from thawed PBMCs. The samples were obtained from melanoma patients enrolled in CheckMate 064, an open-label, randomized phase II trial testing sequential checkpoint blockade. Leukapheresis was used to collect peripheral blood mononuclear cells, which were then purified with Ficoll-Paque and frozen in human serum with roughly 9.8% DMSO. Immediately after sorting, the purity of the sorted blood CD3+CD8+ cells was confirmed to be >95%, and DNA was then extracted.

The source was CD8+ T cells sorted from blood (inferred from file names), collected from a patient given nivolumab and ipilimumab in sequence. The sequence joins TRBV7-8 to TRBJ2-3; 10 middle bases align to TRBD2. This TCR was sampled from a human donor with melanoma. CDR3 reads: CASSLWTSGNTDTQYF. The nucleotides are TGTGCCAGCAGCTTATGGACTAGCGGTAACACAGATACGCAGTATTTT.